The 14 T cell receptor beta chains reported below all come from one sample, sequenced in a study of tumor-infiltrating lymphocytes in primary liver carcinoma. With a constant-region primer, TCR beta cDNA was made from 450 to 550 ng of total RNA. Library construction for TCR beta comprised three nested multiplex PCR rounds performed with slightly modified ARM-PCR. Running about 11 cycles apiece, the first two PCR rounds relied on TRBV1-TRBV30 forward primers together with a C-beta reverse primer. TCRdb ran MiXCR on the multiplex PCR reads and lists one entry per CDR3 protein. The profile covers 330,000 or so distinct CDR3 sequences, with roughly two thirds appearing a single time and about 6.1% taken by the ten largest. It was unsorted whole blood that yielded blood RNA, and germline DNA was also extracted. Material: peripheral blood. The receptors here all came from a man between 40 and 49 years old with primary liver carcinoma and hepatitis B virus infection.

As for this clonotype: The junction departs from germline at one end; a sequencing error may be responsible. The chain carries TRBV11-1 and TRBJ2-1; 10 nucleotides agree with TRBD2. The CDR3 totals 16 residues. The germline V gene has CDR1 SGHAT and CDR2 FQDESV (reference sequence). This CDR3 reads CTSSLALAGDYNEQFF. For the CDR3, the DNA is TGTACCAGTAGCTTAGCGCTAGCGGGGGATTACAATGAGCAGTTCTTC.

Comments on this clonotype: One junction end does not reproduce the germline sequence, and a read error may be involved. J is TRBJ1-1 and V is TRBV11-2, with a possible D match to TRBD1 (5 bases). CDR1 and CDR2 (germline): SGHAT, FQNNGV. The CDR3 extends over 13 amino acids. The CDR3 coding sequence is TGTGGCAGCAGCGAGGGGCTGCAGACTGAAGCTTTCTTT. As protein: CGSSEGLQTEAFF.

The rearrangement links TRBV6-1 to TRBJ1-1; weak D call: TRBD1 (6 bases). V lost 8 bases to trimming and J lost 3 bases, with 13 bases between them. Germline CDR1 reads MNHNS; CDR2 reads SASEGT. This CDR3 contains 13 residues. CDR3 nucleotide sequence: TGTGCCAGCGGGATGGGGGGGCACACTGAAGCTTTCTTT. Amino acids: CASGMGGHTEAFF.

The chain couples TRBV7-3 to TRBJ2-5; 8 nucleotides align to TRBD2. CDR3 length equals 16 residues. Germline lookup yields CDR1 SGHTA and CDR2 FQGTGA. V lost 1 base to trimming and J lost 2 bases; unmatched junction nucleotides: 6. For the CDR3, the DNA is TGTGCCAGCAGCTTAATTCCAGCGGGAGCTCAAGAGACCCAGTACTTC. As protein: CASSLIPAGAQETQYF. The whole variable domain, filled in from reference TRBV7-3 and TRBJ2-5, reads GAGVSQTPSNKVTEKGKYVELRCDPISGHTALYWYRQSLGQGPEFLIYFQGTGAADDSGLPNDRFFAVRPEGSVSTLKIQRTERGDSAVYLCASSLIPAGAQETQYFGPGTRLLVL.

As for this clonotype: It may be a read error: a sequence one base away is much more abundant. This sequence joins TRBV6-1 and TRBJ1-6; 11 nucleotides match TRBD1. The CDR3 sequence is 14 residues long. Germline assignment: CDR1 MNHNS and CDR2 SASEGT. The CDR3 bases are TGTACCAGCAGGACAGGGGGCGCGAATTCACCCCTCCACTTT. It specifies CTSRTGGANSPLHF.

This clonotype showed up just a few times. CDR3 sequence: CASRDVAGDYNEQFF. CDR3 in DNA: TGCGCCAGCAGGGATGTAGCGGGGGACTACAATGAGCAGTTCTTC. The chain is built from TRBV5-1 and TRBJ2-1; 9 positions agree with TRBD2. The V segment lost 5 bases and the J segment 3 bases; nucleotides outside the gene matches: 6. CDR3 size: 15 residues. Germline lookup yields CDR1 SGHRS and CDR2 YFSETQ.

In regard to this clonotype: Without the conserved terminal phenylalanine or tryptophan, this CDR3 likely stems from a read error. The chain uses TRBV11-2 and TRBJ1-1; D is ambiguous. The CDR3 is 15 amino acids. CDR1 and CDR2 from the germline V gene are SGHAT and FQNNGV. Deletions cut 9 bases from V and 4 bases from J, with 21 bases between. The CDR3 sequence: CASSGGLGEGTEAFL. The DNA for the CDR3 is TGTGCCAGTAGCGGAGGGTTGGGTGAGGGCACTGAAGCTTTCCTT.

A word on this clonotype: The junction differs from germline at one of its ends, possibly a read error. The V call is TRBV29-1, the J call TRBJ2-7, with D possibly being TRBD1 or TRBD2 (6 bases each). The CDR3 length is 13 residues. Germline lookup yields CDR1 SQVTM and CDR2 ANQGSEA. The DNA for the CDR3 is TGCAGCGTGGGGGGCAAGGGCCTGTGGGAGCAATACTTC. Its translation is CSVGGKGLWEQYF.

A remark on this clonotype: At one end the junction does not follow the germline gene, possibly because of a read error. The gene calls are TRBV11-2 and TRBJ2-5, with D tentatively TRBD2 (6 bases). Germline V gene data show CDR1 as SGHAT and CDR2 as FQNNGV. CDR3 length: 14 amino acids. CDR3 DNA: TGTGTCAGCAGCCCTTCGGGGGACCAAGAGACCCAGTACTTC. It translates to CVSSPSGDQETQYF.

J is TRBJ1-6 and V is TRBV7-2; 8 bases match TRBD1. CDR3 size: 15 residues. Trimming took 8 bases from V and 7 from J; bases not matched to a gene: 10. Per the germline V gene, CDR1 is SGHTA and CDR2 is FQGNSA. This CDR3 is CASCSTGDGNSPLHF. CDR3 nucleotides: TGTGCCAGCTGCTCGACAGGGGACGGGAATTCACCCCTCCACTTT.

As to this clonotype: One end of the junction is discordant with germline, which a read error may explain. The chain carries TRBV28 and TRBJ2-3; 9 bases match TRBD2. The CDR3 spans 15 residues. CDR1 is MDHEN and CDR2 is SYDVKM in the germline V gene. The CDR3 sequence: CASGSSGESTNTLYF. The DNA of the CDR3 is TGTGCCAGCGGGTCTAGCGGGGAAAGCACAAATACGCTGTATTTT.

This clonotype came up once. The missing conserved phenylalanine or tryptophan at the end of this CDR3 makes a read error likely. The chain employs TRBV4-1 and TRBJ2-2; D not resolved. The germline V gene has CDR1 MGHRA and CDR2 YSYEKL. The germline V and J ends were trimmed by 0 bases and 9 bases, with 14 bases remaining between them. The CDR3 loop spans 15 amino acids. The CDR3: CASSQDNGVYRELFY. The CDR3 coding sequence is TGCGCCAGCAGCCAAGATAATGGGGTTTACAGGGAGCTGTTTTAT.

With respect to this clonotype: A read error may explain this, as a much larger clone is one base away. The chain carries TRBV6-5 and TRBJ2-7; 7 bases line up with TRBD1. The germline gives CDR1 MNHEY, CDR2 SVGAGI. This CDR3 has 14 amino acids. The trim removed 5 bases at V and 3 bases at J, leaving 7 bases unmatched. CDR3 sequence (DNA): TGTGCCAGCAGTGAAGCGAACAGGGGCTACGAGCAGTACTTC. Its translation is CASSEANRGYEQYF.

To note about this clonotype: A read error is possible here, since a much larger clone lies one base away. Because the CDR3 is missing its conserved closing phenylalanine or tryptophan, this is likely a read error. This rearrangement joins TRBV6-6 to TRBJ2-7; TRBD1 is a possible D gene (6 bases). The CDR3 totals 18 residues. Germline V gene sequence: CDR1 MNHNY, CDR2 SVGAGI (reference sequence). V dropped 0 bases and J dropped 0 bases, with 18 bases sitting between them. For the CDR3, the DNA is TGTGCCAGCAGTTACTCGAGGGAAACAGGGCTCCACTCCTACGAGCAGTACTTG. Translation gives CASSYSRETGLHSYEQYL.